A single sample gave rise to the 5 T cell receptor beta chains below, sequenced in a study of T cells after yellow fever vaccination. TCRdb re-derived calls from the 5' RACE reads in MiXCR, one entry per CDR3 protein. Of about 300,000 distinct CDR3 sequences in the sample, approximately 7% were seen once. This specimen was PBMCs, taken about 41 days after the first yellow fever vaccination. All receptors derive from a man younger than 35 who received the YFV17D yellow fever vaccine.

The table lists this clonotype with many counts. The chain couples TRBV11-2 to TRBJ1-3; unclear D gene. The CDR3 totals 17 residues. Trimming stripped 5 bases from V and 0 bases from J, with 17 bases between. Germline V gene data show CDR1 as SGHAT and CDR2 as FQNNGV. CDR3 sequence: CASSRNPKGLSGNTIYF. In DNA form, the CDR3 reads TGTGCCAGCAGCCGAAACCCCAAGGGCCTCTCTGGAAACACCATATATTTT.

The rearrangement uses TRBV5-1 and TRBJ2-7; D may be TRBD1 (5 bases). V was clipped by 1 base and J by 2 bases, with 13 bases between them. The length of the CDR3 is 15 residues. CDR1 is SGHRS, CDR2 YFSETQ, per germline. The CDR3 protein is CASSLQGSTPYEQYF. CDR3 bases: TGCGCCAGCAGCTTGCAGGGCAGTACGCCCTACGAGCAGTACTTC. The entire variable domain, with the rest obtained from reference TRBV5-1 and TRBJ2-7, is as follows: KAGVTQTPRYLIKTRGQQVTLSCSPISGHRSVSWYQQTPGQGLQFLFEYFSETQRNKGNFPGRFSGRQFSNSRSEMNVSTLELGDSALYLCASSLQGSTPYEQYFGPGTRLTVT.

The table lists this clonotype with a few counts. CDR3 loop: CASSLRIENTGELFF. The CDR3 DNA follows: TGCGCCAGCAGCTTGCGGATCGAGAACACCGGGGAGCTGTTTTTT. The chain couples TRBV5-1 to TRBJ2-2; D is ambiguous. Trimming took 1 base from V and 1 from J, leaving 8 bases between them. The CDR3 spans 15 residues. Germline CDR1 is SGHRS and CDR2 is YFSETQ. Full variable domain (rest looked up from reference TRBV5-1 and TRBJ2-2): KAGVTQTPRYLIKTRGQQVTLSCSPISGHRSVSWYQQTPGQGLQFLFEYFSETQRNKGNFPGRFSGRQFSNSRSEMNVSTLELGDSALYLCASSLRIENTGELFFGEGSRLTVL.

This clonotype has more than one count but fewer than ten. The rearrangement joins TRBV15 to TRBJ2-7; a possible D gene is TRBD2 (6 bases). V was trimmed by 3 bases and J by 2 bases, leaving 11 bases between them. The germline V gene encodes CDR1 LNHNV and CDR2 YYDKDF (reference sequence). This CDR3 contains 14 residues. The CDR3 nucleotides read TGTGCCACCAGCAGCCGGGACTGGACCTACGAGCAGTACTTC. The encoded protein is CATSSRDWTYEQYF.

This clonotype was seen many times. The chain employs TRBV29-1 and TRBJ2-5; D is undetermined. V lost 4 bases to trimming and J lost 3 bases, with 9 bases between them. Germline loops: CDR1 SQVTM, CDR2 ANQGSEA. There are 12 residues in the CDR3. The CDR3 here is CSVVSSKETQYF. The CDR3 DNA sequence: TGCAGCGTTGTATCCAGCAAAGAGACCCAGTACTTC.